These T cell receptor beta chains were read from a single sample in a study of blood T cell repertoires in COVID-19. TCRdb's table, derived via immunoSEQ multiplex PCR, lists solely in-frame clones and lacks some. This table holds roughly 4,000 clones, roughly 87% found once. The sequencing sample was made of peripheral blood. These receptors were obtained from a woman in her 70s with active COVID-19. The CDR3 runs from the conserved cysteine through the conserved F or W. A D gene is named only where the DNA matches it firmly. Expanded clones are given a class, and other clones once, few, many or no size at all.

j_call clone_size v_call d_call cdr3_aa cdr3_nt
TRBJ1-2 few TRBV18 NA CASSPEDRPYGYTF TGTGCCAGCTCACCCGAAGACAGGCCCTATGGCTACACCTTC
TRBJ1-2 few TRBV6-2/TRBV6-3 NA CASSYEARGYGYTF TGTGCCAGCAGTTACGAGGCCAGAGGATATGGCTACACCTTC
TRBJ1-1 once TRBV4-3 NA CASSQEGGGNTEAFF TGCGCCAGCAGCCAAGAAGGCGGGGGGAACACTGAAGCTTTCTTT
TRBJ1-2 few TRBV2 NA CASRGTSFRF TGTGCCAGCAGGGGGACATCCTTCCGGTTC
TRBJ2-7 NA TRBV25-1 TRBD1 CASSIQGLEQYF TGTGCCAGCAGTATACAGGGGCTCGAGCAGTACTTC
TRBJ2-7 NA TRBV6-5 TRBD1 CASRKGGARTYEQYF TGTGCCAGCAGGAAAGGGGGCGCGAGAACCTACGAGCAGTACTTC
TRBJ1-6 few TRBV3-1/TRBV3-2 NA CASSQDEVPTPNSPLHF TGTGCCAGCAGCCAAGACGAGGTCCCCACCCCGAATTCACCCCTCCACTTT
TRBJ2-3 NA TRBV5-4 TRBD2 CASSFALAGGLGDTQYF TGTGCCAGCAGCTTCGCCCTAGCGGGGGGGCTTGGAGATACGCAGTATTTT
TRBJ2-5 NA TRBV11-3 NA CASSPTRGRFGETQYF TGTGCCAGCAGCCCAACTCGTGGCAGGTTCGGAGAGACCCAGTACTTC
TRBJ1-6 NA TRBV30 NA CAWSVLTDNSPLHF TGTGCCTGGAGTGTACTGACAGACAATTCACCCCTCCACTTT
TRBJ2-5 NA TRBV9 TRBD2 CASTKTPTGGQETQYF TGTGCCAGCACCAAAACCCCTACGGGGGGGCAAGAGACCCAGTACTTC
TRBJ1-2 NA TRBV12-3/TRBV12-4 NA CASSLADGYTF TGTGCCAGCAGTTTAGCCGATGGCTACACCTTC
TRBJ1-2 NA TRBV30 TRBD1 CAWVQGAEGYTF TGTGCCTGGGTACAGGGGGCGGAAGGCTACACCTTC
TRBJ2-7 NA TRBV14 TRBD2 CASTPGGTSSYEQYF TGTGCCAGCACCCCGGGCGGGACTAGCTCCTACGAGCAGTACTTC
TRBJ2-5 NA TRBV3-1/TRBV3-2 NA CASSGLETQYF TGTGCCAGCAGCGGCCTCGAGACCCAGTACTTC
TRBJ1-6 NA TRBV6-2/TRBV6-3 TRBD1 CASSHGQGASSYNSPLHF TGTGCCAGCAGTCACGGACAGGGGGCGAGTTCCTATAATTCACCCCTCCACTTT
TRBJ2-1 NA TRBV14 TRBD2 CASSQTPGLAGGWSYNEQFF TGTGCCAGCAGCCAAACTCCGGGACTAGCGGGGGGGTGGTCCTACAATGAGCAGTTCTTC
TRBJ2-1 once TRBV27 NA CASSRPPPTDKREQFF TGTGCCAGCAGCCGACCCCCCCCGACAGACAAGCGAGAGCAGTTCTTC
TRBJ2-1 NA TRBV7-2 TRBD2 CASSKMRGNSYNEQFF TGTGCCAGCAGCAAAATGCGGGGGAACTCCTACAATGAGCAGTTCTTC
TRBJ1-4 NA TRBV5-5 TRBD1 CASRETGTGRGREKLFF TGTGCCAGCAGAGAGACCGGGACAGGGCGGGGACGTGAAAAACTGTTTTTT
TRBJ2-7 NA TRBV5-4 NA CASSLPGPRGAVKPYEQYF TGTGCCAGCAGCTTACCCGGACCCAGGGGAGCGGTAAAACCCTACGAGCAGTACTTC
TRBJ2-7 NA TRBV7-9 TRBD1 CASSLLDREVEQYF TGTGCCAGCAGCTTACTGGACAGGGAGGTCGAGCAGTACTTC
TRBJ2-7 NA TRBV30 NA CAWSRSTGALSYEQYF TGTGCCTGGAGTAGATCAACAGGAGCGTTATCCTACGAGCAGTACTTC
TRBJ2-7 once TRBV4-3 TRBD2 CASSHGTNQDEQYF TGCGCCAGCAGCCACGGGACTAACCAGGACGAGCAGTACTTC
TRBJ2-3 NA TRBV6-6 TRBD1 CASSETGGADTQYF TGTGCCAGCAGTGAGACAGGGGGCGCAGATACGCAGTATTTT
TRBJ2-5 NA TRBV4-3 TRBD2 CASSQESSGGHLQETQYF TGCGCCAGCAGCCAAGAGTCTAGCGGGGGCCACCTCCAAGAGACCCAGTACTTC
TRBJ1-5 NA TRBV6-1 NA CASSETRVSNQPQHF TGTGCCAGCAGTGAAACCAGGGTAAGCAATCAGCCCCAGCATTTT
TRBJ1-5 NA TRBV6-2/TRBV6-3 TRBD1 CASSLASGTGEGRGNQPQHF TGTGCCAGCAGCCTCGCATCCGGGACAGGGGAGGGAAGGGGCAATCAGCCCCAGCATTTT